The 2 T cell receptor beta chains below all came from one sample that was sequenced in a study of T cell clones after liver transplantation. This table comes from immunoSEQ multiplex PCR, and its TCRdb copy is limited to in-frame clones, with some not included. The sample lists roughly 100,000 clones, about 86% occurring once. The input for sequencing was CD4+ T cells from blood, taken around 4 years after liver transplant. These receptors were obtained from a human patient who received a liver transplant. The T cells may partly be graft donor cells.

The chain couples TRBV11-1 to TRBJ1-5; maybe TRBD1 (6 bases). The CDR3 has 17 amino acids. Germline V CDR1 and CDR2: SGHAT, FQDESV (reference sequence). V was trimmed by 5 bases and J by 12 bases, leaving 29 bases between them. DNA of the CDR3: TGTGCCAGCAGCCTACTCTACTACAGGGACCTCCCGTTAGTCCAGCATTTT. This translates into CASSLLYYRDLPLVQHF.

This chain links TRBV18 with TRBJ2-2; D not certain. The CDR3 extends over 12 amino acids. Trimming pared 2 bases from V and 5 bases from J, leaving 3 bases between. Germline lookup yields CDR1 KGHSH and CDR2 LQKENI. The CDR3 here is CASSPGTGELFF. The CDR3 DNA is TGTGCCAGCTCACCAGGGACCGGGGAGCTGTTTTTT.